These 7 T cell receptor beta chains share one sample of origin, sequenced in a study of T-cell memory formation after mild COVID-19. One entry per CDR3 protein, called by TCRdb with MiXCR from the 5' RACE reads. The repertoire includes about 350,000 distinct CDR3 sequences, approximately 29% of them detected once, and roughly 14% sits in the top ten. The specimen sequenced was PBMCs or a T cell subset sorted from them (not recorded which). These receptor sequences come from an adult woman who had mild COVID-19 (a few samples of this study predate the infection). Cell type and time point are not known.

V usage is TRBV6-2 or TRBV6-3 and J usage is TRBJ1-1; D not resolved. Trimming pared 5 bases from V and 1 base from J, leaving 11 bases between. Germline loops: CDR1 MNHEY, CDR2 SVGEGT. This CDR3 spans 14 amino acids. The CDR3 DNA is TGTGCCAGCAGTGTTCCAATAAAGAACACTGAAGCTTTCTTT. It specifies CASSVPIKNTEAFF.

The V call is TRBV20-1, the J call TRBJ2-7; perhaps TRBD2 as D (6 bases). Germline values: CDR1 DFQATT, CDR2 SNEGSKA (reference sequence). V shed 5 bases and J shed 0 bases, with 20 bases lying between them. The CDR3 runs to 16 residues. In DNA, the CDR3 is TGCAGTGCTGGAGGGCCCCGGCCCTCGGGCTCCTACGAGCAGTACTTC. Translating gives CSAGGPRPSGSYEQYF.

This clonotype was counted only a few times. The chain couples TRBV6-5 to TRBJ2-1; 8 nucleotides align to TRBD2. Germline V gene lookup returns CDR1 MNHEY and CDR2 SVGAGI. Trimming at V came to 10 bases and at J to 2 bases, leaving 4 bases not matched to a gene. This CDR3 spans 13 amino acids. Here the CDR3 DNA reads TGTGCCACCGGGGGGGGCCCCTACAATGAGCAGTTCTTC. Amino acid sequence: CATGGGPYNEQFF.

This clonotype was seen a few times. The chain couples TRBV5-1 to TRBJ1-6; 8 bases are a match to TRBD1. Germline lookup yields CDR1 SGHRS and CDR2 YFSETQ. CDR3 length equals 16 residues. J gave up 8 bases and V 0 bases, and 7 bases lay outside the gene matches. The CDR3 DNA sequence: TGCGCCAGCAGCTTGGGCAGGGGGCAGGGGGATTCACCCCTCCACTTT. Its protein product is CASSLGRGQGDSPLHF.

The CDR3 DNA is TGTGCCAGCAATCACGCAGGGGCAAATCAGCCCCAGCATTTT. It codes for CASNHAGANQPQHF. The V and J genes are TRBV12-3 or TRBV12-4 and TRBJ1-5, with D perhaps matching TRBD1 (6 bases). CDR3 length: 14 residues. V was shortened by 7 bases and J by 4 bases, with 14 bases between the two germline ends.

The chain couples TRBV7-9 to TRBJ2-7; TRBD2 aligns across 12 bases. With 1 base clipped from V and 1 base from J, the junction kept 11 bases outside the gene matches. This CDR3 is built from 19 residues. Germline V gene lookup returns CDR1 SEHNR and CDR2 FQNEAQ (reference sequence). CDR3 coding DNA: TGTGCCAGCAGCTTAGTGGGGCGGCTAGCGGGAGGGCCGTCCTACGAGCAGTACTTC. Translated, it gives CASSLVGRLAGGPSYEQYF.

This rearrangement joins TRBV5-1 to TRBJ1-1; D possibly corresponds to TRBD1 (5 bases). Trimming left V 4 bases short and J 1 base short, with 14 bases between. Germline loops: CDR1 SGHRS, CDR2 YFSETQ. The CDR3 totals 15 residues. The CDR3 protein is CASSPGQGSNTEAFF. The CDR3 nucleotides read TGCGCCAGCAGCCCTGGGCAGGGTTCGAACACTGAAGCTTTCTTT.